This T cell receptor (beta chain) derives from a study of T cells of healthy individuals (dated by TCRdb to about 2018). This clonotype occurred many times. The target of this receptor is not known. Base qualities are not at hand, and no much larger clone is one base apart. CDR1 SGHNT and CDR2 YYREEE are derived from the germline V gene (reference sequence). The cysteine opens and the phenylalanine closes a CDR3 of 15 amino acids. CDR3 DNA is the only sequence kept; it has 45 bases, read in frame from the first base. V loses 4 bases of germline sequence and J loses 7 bases, and the interval between the two ends is 18 bases. Receptor amplification or capture employed 5' RACE. The run used an Illumina MiSeq. TCRdb's own reprocessing of the public reads used fastp at Q25 and MiXCR and kept productive beta chains. Every entry covers one CDR3 protein and lists the most common genes and DNA from its rows. The sample yields about 82,000 distinct CDR3 sequences; about 5% were counted once. The ten most abundant clones make up approximately 8% of the sample.

The sequence is built from TRBV5-4 and TRBJ2-1; the D gene is possibly TRBD1 or TRBD2, each agreeing over 5 bases. This sequence was found in a female donor in good health. The base sequence is TGTGCCAGCAGCCTGCCCGGGACCGAGGGGAATGAGCAGTTCTTC. The translation is CASSLPGTEGNEQFF. When the CDR3 is completed using the reference TRBV5-4 and TRBJ2-1 genes on either side, the full variable domain is ETGVTQSPTHLIKTRGQQVTLRCSSQSGHNTVSWYQQALGQGPQFIFQYYREEENGRGNFPPRFSGLQFPNYSSELNVNALELDDSALYLCASSLPGTEGNEQFFGPGTRLTVL.